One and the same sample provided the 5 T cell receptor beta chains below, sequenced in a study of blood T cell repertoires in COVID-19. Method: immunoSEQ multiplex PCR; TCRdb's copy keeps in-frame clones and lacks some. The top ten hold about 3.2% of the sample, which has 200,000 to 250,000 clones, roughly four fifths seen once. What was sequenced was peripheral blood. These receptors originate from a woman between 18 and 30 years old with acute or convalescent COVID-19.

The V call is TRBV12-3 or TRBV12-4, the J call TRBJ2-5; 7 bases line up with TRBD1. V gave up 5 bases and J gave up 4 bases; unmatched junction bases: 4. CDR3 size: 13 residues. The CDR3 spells CASSQGVGETQYF. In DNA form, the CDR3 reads TGTGCCAGCAGTCAGGGGGTGGGAGAGACCCAGTACTTC.

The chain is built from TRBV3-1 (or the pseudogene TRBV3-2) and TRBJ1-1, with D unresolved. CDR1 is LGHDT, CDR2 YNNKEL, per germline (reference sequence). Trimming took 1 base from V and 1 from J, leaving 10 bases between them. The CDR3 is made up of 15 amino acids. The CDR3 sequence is CASSQVGVGNTEAFF. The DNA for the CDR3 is TGTGCCAGCAGCCAAGTTGGAGTGGGGAACACTGAAGCTTTCTTT.

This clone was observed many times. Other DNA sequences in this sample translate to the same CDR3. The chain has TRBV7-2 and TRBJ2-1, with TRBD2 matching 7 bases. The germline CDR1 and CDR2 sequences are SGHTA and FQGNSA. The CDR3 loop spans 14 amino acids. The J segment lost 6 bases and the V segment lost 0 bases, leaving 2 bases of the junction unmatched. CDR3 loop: CASSLAGGPNEQFF. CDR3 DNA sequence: TGTGCCAGCAGCTTAGCGGGAGGGCCCAATGAGCAGTTCTTC.

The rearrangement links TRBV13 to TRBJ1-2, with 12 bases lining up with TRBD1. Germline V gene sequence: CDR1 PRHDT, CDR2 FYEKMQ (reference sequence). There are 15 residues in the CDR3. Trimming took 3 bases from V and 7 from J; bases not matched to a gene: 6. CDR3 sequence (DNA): TGTGCCAGCAGCTTCGGGGGACAGGGGGCTTTTGGCTACACCTTC. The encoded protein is CASSFGGQGAFGYTF.

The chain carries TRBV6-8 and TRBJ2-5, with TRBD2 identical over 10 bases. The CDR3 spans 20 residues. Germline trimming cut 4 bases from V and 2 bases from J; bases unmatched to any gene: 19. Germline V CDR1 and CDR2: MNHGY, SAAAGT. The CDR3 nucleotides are TGTGCCAGCAGTTTGTTCCTCTGGGCTAGCGGGGGTTACACGCAAGAGACCCAGTACTTC. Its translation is CASSLFLWASGGYTQETQYF.